Shown below are 24 T cell receptor beta chains from a single sample sequenced in a study of spatial heterogeneity in lung cancer. TCRdb re-derived calls from the 5' RACE reads in MiXCR, one entry per CDR3 protein. Here the sample spans under 25,000 distinct CDR3 sequences, under 8% being singletons. Indicated time point: sample taken at primary tumor resection. No cells were sorted before sequencing. The whole RNA sequenced was extracted from tumor, nontumor lung or frozen PBMC. The sequencing used PBMCs, collected at surgery. Receptors were obtained from a male donor with early-stage non-small cell lung cancer.

This clonotype showed up many times. The chain's CDR3 is CATSNPRDRSIISTDTQYF. The DNA of the CDR3 is TGTGCCACCAGCAACCCCCGGGACAGATCGATAATTAGCACAGATACGCAGTATTTT. The V call is TRBV15, the J call TRBJ2-3; the match to TRBD1 covers 7 bases. Germline lookup yields CDR1 LNHNV and CDR2 YYDKDF (reference sequence). The CDR3 covers 19 residues. The junction had 16 bases not matched to a gene; V was cut back by 4 bases and J by 0 bases. The full variable domain, with the rest looked up from reference TRBV15 and TRBJ2-3, is DAMVIQNPRYQVTQFGKPVTLSCSQTLNHNVMYWYQQKSSQAPKLLFHYYDKDFNNEADTPDNFQSRRPNTSFCFLDIRSPGLGDTAMYLCATSNPRDRSIISTDTQYFGPGTRLTVL.

This chain connects TRBV28 to TRBJ2-3; 9 bases match TRBD2. CDR1 MDHEN and CDR2 SYDVKM come from the germline V gene. V trimming: 3 bases; J trimming: 3 bases; junction bases outside the gene matches: 13. This CDR3 has 18 amino acids. CDR3 protein: CASSFSRLSGRRTDTQYF. The CDR3, as DNA: TGTGCCAGCAGTTTTTCCCGGTTGAGCGGGAGGAGGACAGATACGCAGTATTTT. The variable domain in full, with the rest retrieved from reference TRBV28 and TRBJ2-3, is DVKVTQSSRYLVKRTGEKVFLECVQDMDHENMFWYRQDPGLGLRLIYFSYDVKMKEKGDIPEGYSVSREKKERFSLILESASTNQTSMYLCASSFSRLSGRRTDTQYFGPGTRLTVL.

In its sample, this clonotype was seen a few times. The chain recombines TRBV2 with TRBJ2-5; perhaps TRBD2 as D (5 bases). Trimming left V 6 bases short and J 3 bases short, with 14 bases between. Germline CDR1 reads SNHLY; CDR2 reads FYNNEI. The CDR3 covers 14 residues. Here the CDR3 DNA reads TGTGCCAGCAGCGGCGTCAGCGGAAAAGAGACCCAGTACTTC. This codes for CASSGVSGKETQYF.

The chain employs TRBV5-8 and TRBJ1-5; 12 nucleotides agree with TRBD1. The CDR3 is made up of 15 amino acids. V shed 4 bases and J 5 bases; nucleotides not matched to a gene: 4. Germline assignment: CDR1 SGHTS and CDR2 YDEGEE. The CDR3 DNA reads TGTGCCAGCAGCCACGGGACAGGGGGCGATCAGCCCCAGCATTTT. As protein: CASSHGTGGDQPQHF.

This chain uses TRBV24-1 with TRBJ2-2, with D perhaps given as TRBD1 or TRBD2 (5 bases each). Germline V gene lookup returns CDR1 KGHDR and CDR2 SFDVKD. Trimming removed 5 bases from V and 6 bases from J, with 9 bases in between. The CDR3 is 13 residues long. The CDR3 DNA reads as TGTGCCACCAGTGTGGGACCTCCCGGGGAGCTGTTTTTT. Translated, it gives CATSVGPPGELFF.

This clonotype occurred a few times. The chain couples TRBV6-1 to TRBJ1-1; D call uncertain. CDR3 size: 13 residues. The V gene's germline CDR1 is MNHNS and CDR2 SASEGT. Trimming stripped 6 bases from V and 1 base from J, with 9 bases between. Here the CDR3 DNA reads TGTGCCAGCAGCACCGGGCCGAACACTGAAGCTTTCTTT. It translates to CASSTGPNTEAFF.

This clonotype was detected many times. The J gene is TRBJ1-2, the V gene TRBV11-2, with D perhaps TRBD1 (6 bases). Germline lookup yields CDR1 SGHAT and CDR2 FQNNGV. The CDR3 loop spans 14 amino acids. Trimming took off 2 bases at V and 6 bases at J, with 13 bases between the two ends. Here the CDR3 DNA reads TGTGCCAGCAGCTTAACGAACAGGGTGGATGGCTACACCTTC. Protein sequence: CASSLTNRVDGYTF.

There are many counts of this clonotype. The DNA for the CDR3 is TGTGCCAGCAGTGAAGCGGGGACTCGTGGCTACACCTTC. It specifies CASSEAGTRGYTF. This chain uses TRBV6-1 with TRBJ1-2; D perhaps matches TRBD1 (5 bases). The CDR3 spans 13 residues. The V gene's germline CDR1 is MNHNS and CDR2 SASEGT. V gave up 0 bases and J gave up 7 bases, with 9 bases separating them.

This clonotype was found many times. The V gene is TRBV4-1, the J gene TRBJ1-1; 7 nucleotides line up with TRBD1. Trimming cost V 4 bases and J 0 bases; bases outside gene matches: 17. The CDR3 covers 19 residues. Germline lookup yields CDR1 MGHRA and CDR2 YSYEKL. CDR3 sequence: CASSLLAIGQVEMNTEAFF. CDR3 nucleotide sequence: TGCGCCAGCAGCCTTTTAGCCATTGGACAGGTGGAGATGAACACTGAAGCTTTCTTT.

This clonotype was recorded at least ten times. CDR3 loop: CASSRGTEAFF. The CDR3, as DNA: TGTGCCAGCAGCAGGGGCACTGAAGCTTTCTTT. The chain recombines TRBV6-5 with TRBJ1-1; weak D call: TRBD1 (6 bases). Trimming pared 6 bases from V and 4 bases from J, leaving 6 bases between. The germline V gene has CDR1 MNHEY and CDR2 SVGAGI. This CDR3 spans 11 amino acids.

At least ten counts were recorded for this clonotype. The chain couples TRBV30 to TRBJ2-7, with D unclear. V gave up 4 bases and J gave up 6 bases, with 16 bases separating them. The CDR3 totals 13 residues. Germline CDR1 GTSNPN, CDR2 SVGIG (reference sequence). The CDR3: CAWTKHVWSEQYF. The CDR3 nucleotides read TGTGCCTGGACGAAGCATGTTTGGAGCGAGCAGTACTTC.

This chain connects TRBV9 to TRBJ2-2; the D gene is possibly TRBD2 (6 bases). The CDR3 spans 16 residues. Germline lookup yields CDR1 SGDLS and CDR2 YYNGEE. Trimming removed 3 bases from V and 2 bases from J, with 14 bases in between. The CDR3 DNA is TGTGCCAGCAGCGCGCGCCGGGACTCCAACACCGGGGAGCTGTTTTTT. This translates into CASSARRDSNTGELFF.

This clonotype appeared many times. This rearrangement joins TRBV5-5 to TRBJ2-1, with 9 bases aligning to TRBD2. J was trimmed by 6 bases and V by 0 bases; bases with no gene match: 4. The CDR3 extends over 15 amino acids. The germline CDR1 and CDR2 sequences are SGHKS and YYEKEE (reference sequence). The chain's CDR3 is CASSLVAGASNEQFF. The CDR3 coding sequence is TGTGCCAGCAGCTTGGTAGCGGGGGCCTCCAATGAGCAGTTCTTC.

This chain joins TRBV2 and TRBJ1-2; D is undetermined. CDR1 is SNHLY and CDR2 is FYNNEI in the germline V gene. With 11 bases removed from V and 8 bases from J, the gap between germline ends came to 27 bases. The CDR3 is 15 amino acids. For the CDR3, the DNA is TGTGCCGGCCGATCGAACGCGGCGACCCGAGGGGGCTACACCTTC. Translated, it gives CAGRSNAATRGGYTF.

This clonotype was counted ten times or more. The chain employs TRBV6-1 and TRBJ2-7; D is unclear. The V and J ends lost 0 bases and 7 bases respectively, with 10 bases between them. In germline, CDR1 is MNHNS, CDR2 SASEGT. The CDR3 extends over 13 amino acids. The DNA of the CDR3 is TGTGCCAGCAGTGAAGCCCTCGATTTTGAGCAGTACGTC. Its translation is CASSEALDFEQYV.

This clonotype has at least ten counts. The chain links TRBV6-2 or TRBV6-3 to TRBJ2-4; tentative D call: TRBD2 (6 bases). The CDR3 sequence is 15 residues long. V lost 6 bases, J lost 1 base, and 13 bases lay in between. Germline CDR1 and CDR2: MNHEY and SVGEGT. DNA of the CDR3: TGTGCCAGCAGCCCCGCGGGGTTGGCCAAAAACATTCAGTACTTC. Translating it yields CASSPAGLAKNIQYF.

This rearrangement joins TRBV12-5 to TRBJ2-5; D gene uncertain. Trimming shortened V by 2 bases and J by 2 bases, and 3 bases separated the two germline ends. The CDR3 runs to 12 residues. Germline CDR1 LGHNT, CDR2 FRNRAP. The CDR3 DNA sequence: TGTGCTAGTGGTTTGAAACAAGAGACCCAGTACTTC. Residues: CASGLKQETQYF.

The V gene is TRBV5-4, the J gene TRBJ1-4, with a weak D call TRBD1 (5 bases). The CDR3 runs to 14 residues. Germline V CDR1 and CDR2: SGHNT, YYREEE (reference sequence). The ends were cut back, 4 bases at V and 1 base at J, with 8 bases in the middle. The CDR3 sequence: CASSTGLTNEKLFF. The CDR3, as DNA: TGTGCCAGCAGCACAGGTCTAACTAATGAAAAACTGTTTTTT.

This clonotype was counted many times. The chain joins TRBV6-2 or TRBV6-3 to TRBJ2-2; D ambiguous. The V end lost 6 bases, the J end lost 8 bases, and 16 bases lay between the germline ends. The CDR3 spans 14 residues. CDR1 is MNHEY, CDR2 SVGEGT, per germline. CDR3 in amino acids: CASSGVFSPGELFF. CDR3 nucleotides: TGTGCCAGCAGCGGAGTTTTCTCCCCAGGGGAGCTGTTTTTT.

This clonotype was detected ten times or more. V usage is TRBV19 and J usage is TRBJ2-1; TRBD1 matches at 8 bases. Germline assignment: CDR1 LNHDA and CDR2 SQIVND (reference sequence). The CDR3 is 14 amino acids. V was pared by 2 bases and J by 7 bases, with 4 bases of the junction left unmatched. CDR3 sequence reads: CASSISTGGNEQFF. The CDR3 nucleotides read TGTGCCAGTAGTATATCCACAGGGGGAAATGAGCAGTTCTTC.

This clonotype was detected many times. This chain connects TRBV10-3 to TRBJ1-1, with D possibly matching TRBD1 (5 bases). There are 13 residues in the CDR3. V lost 11 bases and J lost 4, with 17 bases in between. CDR1 is ENHRY, CDR2 SYGVKD, per germline. CDR3 protein: CAFRREGGTEAFF. CDR3 in DNA: TGTGCCTTCCGCAGGGAAGGAGGCACTGAAGCTTTCTTT.

This clonotype was observed many times. V usage is TRBV12-3 or TRBV12-4 and J usage is TRBJ1-1; the D is unclear. The CDR3 is 14 residues long. V shed 3 bases and J shed 0 bases, with 8 bases lying between them. Written as DNA, the CDR3 is TGTGCCAGCAGTTTGTGGACCATGAACACTGAAGCTTTCTTT. Residues: CASSLWTMNTEAFF.

CDR3 in DNA: TGTGCCACCTTACCGGGACTAGCGGGTACCGGGGAGCTGTTTTTT. This codes for CATLPGLAGTGELFF. The chain recombines TRBV10-3 with TRBJ2-2; 12 positions match TRBD2. The CDR3 spans 15 residues. Unmatched junction bases numbered 8, after V lost 10 bases and J lost 5 bases. Germline V gene lookup returns CDR1 ENHRY and CDR2 SYGVKD.

This clonotype has ten or more counts. The J gene is TRBJ2-1, the V gene TRBV4-2; either TRBD1 or TRBD2 may supply D (6 bases each). The germline V gene encodes CDR1 LGHNA and CDR2 YNFKEQ. Trimming removed 4 bases from V and 7 bases from J, with 23 bases in between. The CDR3 runs to 17 residues. The CDR3 is CASSPGVKRELRNEQFF. The CDR3 nucleotides read TGTGCCAGCAGCCCAGGGGTTAAACGGGAGTTGAGGAATGAGCAGTTCTTC.